Following are 17 T cell receptor beta chains from one sample sequenced in a study of cytomegalovirus exposure and HLA in healthy donors. Use of 60 Vbeta and 13 Jbeta primers characterized the PCR. Libraries were prepared by immunoSEQ multiplex PCR; TCRdb keeps only in-frame clonotypes and omits some of them. Its clone listing holds 80,000 to 100,000 clones. Sequencing was carried out using PBMCs. These receptors were obtained from a man aged 45-65 years in good health and CMV-seropositive.

This rearrangement joins TRBV7-2 to TRBJ1-4; D gene uncertain. Germline CDR1 and CDR2: SGHTA and FQGNSA. Trimming stripped 5 bases from V and 10 bases from J, with 14 bases between. This CDR3 comprises 13 residues. The CDR3 coding sequence is TGTGCCAGCAGCGCGCCGGGAGGGCGAAAACTGTTTTTT. It is translated as CASSAPGGRKLFF.

This chain connects TRBV11-3 to TRBJ2-3; no clear D. The germline gives CDR1 SGHNT, CDR2 YENEEA. Trimming took off 4 bases at V and 0 bases at J, with 14 bases between the two ends. The CDR3 consists of 16 residues. CDR3 DNA: TGTGCCAGCAGCTACATACGGGTCAGAAGCACAGATACGCAGTATTTT. This translates into CASSYIRVRSTDTQYF.

V gene TRBV30 combines with J gene TRBJ2-3; 9 nucleotides match TRBD2. CDR1 and CDR2 from the germline V gene are GTSNPN and SVGIG (reference sequence). The junction had 14 bases not matched to a gene; V was cut back by 7 bases and J by 6 bases. This CDR3 has 15 amino acids. In DNA, the CDR3 is TGTGCCTTTGGGGCGGGAGGGCCTTTTTTTGATACGCAGTATTTT. It translates to CAFGAGGPFFDTQYF. Supplemented by reference TRBV30 and TRBJ2-3, the full variable domain reads SQTIHQWPATLVQPVGSPLSLECTVEGTSNPNLYWYRQAAGRGLQLLFYSVGIGQISSEVPQNLSASRPQDRQFILSSKKLLLSDSGFYLCAFGAGGPFFDTQYFGPGTRLTVL.

The chain joins TRBV18 to TRBJ2-7; 7 bases are a match to TRBD1. With 2 bases clipped from V and 5 bases from J, the junction kept 0 bases outside the gene matches. Germline V CDR1 and CDR2: KGHSH, LQKENI. CDR3 length: 12 residues. The CDR3 reads CASSPTGDEQYF. DNA of the CDR3: TGTGCCAGCTCACCAACAGGGGACGAGCAGTACTTC.

V and J are TRBV9 and TRBJ1-3; D remains unclear. V lost 0 bases to trimming and J lost 4 bases, with 5 bases between them. The germline V gene encodes CDR1 SGDLS and CDR2 YYNGEE. The CDR3 extends over 13 amino acids. The CDR3 DNA reads TGTGCCAGCAGCGTAGATCCAGGAAACACCATATATTTT. It specifies CASSVDPGNTIYF.

The chain couples TRBV9 to TRBJ1-3; no clear D gene. V was cut by 3 bases and J by 2 bases, with 3 bases left in between. There are 12 residues in the CDR3. CDR1 is SGDLS and CDR2 is YYNGEE in the germline V gene. The CDR3 DNA is TGTGCCAGCAGCGACACTGGAAACACCATATATTTT. Translation: CASSDTGNTIYF. Supplemented by reference TRBV9 and TRBJ1-3, the full variable domain reads DSGVTQTPKHLITATGQRVTLRCSPRSGDLSVYWYQQSLDQGLQFLIQYYNGEERAKGNILERFSAQQFPDLHSELNLSSLELGDSALYFCASSDTGNTIYFGEGSWLTVV.

This sequence joins TRBV5-1 and TRBJ2-1, with 7 bases that match TRBD2. V gave up 0 bases and J gave up 3 bases; unmatched junction bases: 9. The germline gives CDR1 SGHRS, CDR2 YFSETQ. CDR3 length: 17 residues. The CDR3 nucleotides read TGCGCCAGCAGCTTGGCCTTAGCGGGTTGGGGCTACAATGAGCAGTTCTTC. Its translation is CASSLALAGWGYNEQFF. The variable domain in full, completed from reference TRBV5-1 and TRBJ2-1, reads KAGVTQTPRYLIKTRGQQVTLSCSPISGHRSVSWYQQTPGQGLQFLFEYFSETQRNKGNFPGRFSGRQFSNSRSEMNVSTLELGDSALYLCASSLALAGWGYNEQFFGPGTRLTVL.

Notes on this clone: Relative to the germline gene, one junction end is altered; a read error may explain this. The CDR3, as DNA: TGTGCTAGCAGCTTAACACGGCGGGGTTCCGGCACTGAAGCTTTCTTT. Encoded protein: CASSLTRRGSGTEAFF. The chain has TRBV7-7 and TRBJ1-1; D gene ambiguous. CDR1 is SSHAT and CDR2 is FNYEAQ in the germline V gene (reference sequence). CDR3 size: 16 residues.

The chain uses TRBV10-2 and TRBJ2-1, with 14 bases aligning to TRBD2. Germline loops: CDR1 WSHSY, CDR2 SAAADI. V dropped 6 bases and J dropped 7; count of bases not matched to a gene: 8. The CDR3 loop spans 16 amino acids. The chain's CDR3 is CASSRLGLAGVNEQFF. As DNA, the CDR3 is TGCGCCAGCAGCCGCCTGGGACTAGCGGGAGTAAATGAGCAGTTCTTC.

The chain uses TRBV30 and TRBJ1-1; D may be TRBD1 (6 bases). Germline values: CDR1 GTSNPN, CDR2 SVGIG (reference sequence). The V end lost 5 bases, the J end lost 2 bases, and 15 bases lay between the germline ends. The CDR3 loop spans 14 amino acids. CDR3 nucleotide sequence: TGTGCCTGGGAGTGGGGGACACCCAACACTGAAGCTTTCTTT. Translating it yields CAWEWGTPNTEAFF.

This rearrangement joins TRBV28 to TRBJ2-7; a weak D match, TRBD2 (6 bases). CDR1 and CDR2 from the germline V gene are MDHEN and SYDVKM. The CDR3 runs 15 residues. The ends were cut back, 3 bases at V and 3 bases at J, with 15 bases in the middle. CDR3 in amino acids: CASSLSSGLDYEQYV. CDR3 coding DNA: TGTGCCAGCAGTTTGTCCTCGGGACTTGACTACGAGCAGTACGTC.

CDR3 amino acids: CAWSVQWSPGGETQYF. The CDR3 DNA sequence: TGTGCCTGGAGTGTACAGTGGTCCCCGGGGGGAGAGACCCAGTACTTC. The chain combines TRBV30 with TRBJ2-5, with TRBD2 matching 7 bases. Trimming removed 0 bases from V and 4 bases from J; junction bases left unmatched: 11. The CDR3 loop spans 16 amino acids. Germline CDR1 and CDR2: GTSNPN and SVGIG (reference sequence).

The chain employs TRBV7-8 and TRBJ1-1; D ambiguous. The CDR3 covers 18 residues. Germline assignment: CDR1 SGHVS and CDR2 FQNEAQ. V dropped 1 base and J dropped 6 bases, with 24 bases sitting between them. CDR3 sequence reads: CASSLDDMEVIHLPEAFF. The CDR3 DNA reads as TGTGCCAGCAGCTTAGATGACATGGAGGTAATCCATCTACCTGAAGCTTTCTTT.

The genes are TRBV7-2 and TRBJ1-1; 9 bases are a match to TRBD1. V was clipped by 9 bases and J by 4 bases; unmatched bases: 6. The germline CDR1 and CDR2 sequences are SGHTA and FQGNSA. The CDR3 contains 13 residues. CDR3 bases: TGTGCCAGTTTAAACAGGGGGCTCACTGAAGCTTTCTTT. Protein sequence: CASLNRGLTEAFF. Full variable domain (remainder filled in from reference TRBV7-2 and TRBJ1-1): GAGVSQSPSNKVTEKGKDVELRCDPISGHTALYWYRQSLGQGLEFLIYFQGNSAPDKSGLPSDRFSAERTGGSVSTLTIQRTQQEDSAVYLCASLNRGLTEAFFGQGTRLTVV.

V is TRBV18 and J is TRBJ1-4; no clear D gene. The germline V and J ends were trimmed by 1 base and 8 bases, with 14 bases remaining between them. Germline V gene lookup returns CDR1 KGHSH and CDR2 LQKENI. The CDR3 is 15 residues long. The CDR3 DNA reads TGTGCCAGCTCACCACGGGCCTCCCTGAAGGAAAAACTGTTTTTT. This translates into CASSPRASLKEKLFF. Full variable domain (missing parts from reference TRBV18 and TRBJ1-4): NAGVMQNPRHLVRRRGQEARLRCSPMKGHSHVYWYRQLPEEGLKFMVYLQKENIIDESGMPKERFSAEFPKEGPSILRIQQVVRGDSAAYFCASSPRASLKEKLFFGSGTQLSVL.

This rearrangement joins TRBV6-1 to TRBJ2-3; no reliable D call. Germline values: CDR1 MNHNS, CDR2 SASEGT. Deletions cut 8 bases from V and 2 bases from J, with 14 bases between. This CDR3 contains 14 residues. CDR3 DNA: TGTGCCAGCCAACCCCGACTGATCACAGATACGCAGTATTTT. Translating it yields CASQPRLITDTQYF.

This chain uses TRBV19 with TRBJ2-7; 10 nucleotides line up with TRBD1. This CDR3 contains 17 residues. The J segment lost 2 bases and the V segment lost 4 bases, leaving 11 bases of the junction unmatched. Germline assignment: CDR1 LNHDA and CDR2 SQIVND (reference sequence). DNA of the CDR3: TGTGCCAGTAGTAGCCCCTCCGGGACAGGGGTGGCCTACGAGCAGTACTTC. Its protein product is CASSSPSGTGVAYEQYF. The full variable domain, completed using reference TRBV19 and TRBJ2-7, is DGGITQSPKYLFRKEGQNVTLSCEQNLNHDAMYWYRQDPGQGLRLIYYSQIVNDFQKGDIAEGYSVSREKKESFPLTVTSAQKNPTAFYLCASSSPSGTGVAYEQYFGPGTRLTVT.